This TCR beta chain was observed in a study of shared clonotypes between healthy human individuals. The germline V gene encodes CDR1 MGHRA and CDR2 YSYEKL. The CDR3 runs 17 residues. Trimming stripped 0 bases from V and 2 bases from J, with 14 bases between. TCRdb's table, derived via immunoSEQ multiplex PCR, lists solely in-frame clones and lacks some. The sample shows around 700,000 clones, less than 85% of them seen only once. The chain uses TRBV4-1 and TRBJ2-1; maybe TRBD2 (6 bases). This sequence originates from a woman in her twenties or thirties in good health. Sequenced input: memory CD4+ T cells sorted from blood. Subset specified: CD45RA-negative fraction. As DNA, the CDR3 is TGCGCCAGCAGCCAAGAGGGTATAGCGGCCCCCTACAATGAGCAGTTCTTC. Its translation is CASSQEGIAAPYNEQFF.